The rows below give T cell receptor beta chains drawn from one sample of a study of control samples from healthy donors and cancer patients. Some clones are missing from TCRdb's copy, which holds only in-frame ones; the method was immunoSEQ multiplex PCR. The sample has about 79,000 clones; approximately 94% are singletons. Specimen: PBMCs. These receptors came from a woman in her forties with lung cancer. CDR3s include the opening cysteine and the closing phenylalanine or tryptophan. Each record gives: V gene, clone size, J gene, CDR3 length, D gene, CDR3 DNA, CDR3 protein. D genes are given only for firm matches. Not every row has a clone size; where given, it reads once, few, many or a size class.

V: TRBV10-3
size: -
J: TRBJ1-2
length: 11
D: -
DNA: TGTGCCATCAAACCCCCGGAGGGCTACACCTTC
CDR3: CAIKPPEGYTF

V: TRBV27
size: -
J: TRBJ2-7
length: 13
D: -
DNA: TGTGCCACCGCGCAGGGGAGTTTGGCCGAGCAGTACTTC
CDR3: CATAQGSLAEQYF

V: TRBV19
size: -
J: TRBJ1-4
length: 15
D: -
DNA: TGTGCCAGTAGTATAGCTATTAGGGGTGGTGAAAAACTGTTTTTT
CDR3: CASSIAIRGGEKLFF

V: TRBV30
size: -
J: TRBJ2-3
length: 15
D: -
DNA: TGTGCCTGGAGTGTACTTTGGGGGACCAAAGATACGCAGTATTTT
CDR3: CAWSVLWGTKDTQYF

V: TRBV9
size: -
J: TRBJ2-5
length: 16
D: TRBD2
DNA: TGTGCCAGCAGCGCAACTAGCGGGGGGACCGTAGAGACCCAGTACTTC
CDR3: CASSATSGGTVETQYF

V: TRBV28
size: -
J: TRBJ1-1
length: 12
D: TRBD1
DNA: TGTGCCAGCCGACAGGGCTCTTGGGAAGCTTTCTTT
CDR3: CASRQGSWEAFF

V: TRBV28
size: -
J: TRBJ1-5
length: 12
D: -
DNA: TGTGCCAGCAGTCAGGGAGGTCAGCCCCAGCATTTT
CDR3: CASSQGGQPQHF

V: TRBV7-9
size: -
J: TRBJ2-7
length: 12
D: -
DNA: TGTGCCAGCAGCGAAACAGGGTACGAGCAGTACTTC
CDR3: CASSETGYEQYF

V: TRBV6-2/TRBV6-3
size: -
J: TRBJ2-3
length: 14
D: -
DNA: TGTGCCAGCAGTTACTCGTCTTCGACAGATACGCAGTATTTT
CDR3: CASSYSSSTDTQYF

V: TRBV2
size: -
J: TRBJ2-6
length: 17
D: -
DNA: TGTGCCAGCAGGCTACAGGATTTAAGCTCTGGGGCCAACGTCCTGACTTTC
CDR3: CASRLQDLSSGANVLTF

V: TRBV10-3
size: -
J: TRBJ1-2
length: 14
D: TRBD1
DNA: TGTGCCATCAGGGGGACAGGGGGCTCGGATGGCTACACCTTC
CDR3: CAIRGTGGSDGYTF

V: TRBV19
size: -
J: TRBJ2-2
length: 14
D: TRBD2
DNA: TGTGCCAGTAGTACCCTCGGGGGGACCGGGGAGCTGTTTTTT
CDR3: CASSTLGGTGELFF

V: TRBV13
size: -
J: TRBJ2-2
length: 13
D: -
DNA: TGTGCCATCGCGACGGGAGCCACCGGGGAGCTGTTTTTT
CDR3: CAIATGATGELFF

V: TRBV3-1/TRBV3-2
size: -
J: TRBJ1-2
length: 14
D: -
DNA: TGTGCCAGCAGCCCCTACAGGGTTATGGTAGGCTACACCTTC
CDR3: CASSPYRVMVGYTF

V: TRBV20-1
size: few
J: TRBJ1-2
length: 11
D: TRBD1
DNA: TGCAGTGTGACAGGGGCGGGAGGCTACACCTTC
CDR3: CSVTGAGGYTF

V: TRBV25-1
size: -
J: TRBJ1-6
length: 14
D: -
DNA: TGTGCCAGCACCACCACAGGGAATAATTCACCCCTCCACTTT
CDR3: CASTTTGNNSPLHF

V: TRBV7-2
size: -
J: TRBJ2-1
length: 15
D: TRBD2
DNA: TGTGCCAGCGCCCGGGGGGGGGAGTCCTACAATGAGCAGTTCTTC
CDR3: CASARGGESYNEQFF

V: TRBV6-5
size: -
J: TRBJ2-5
length: 11
D: -
DNA: TGTGCCAGCAAGAGGGGAGAGACCCAGTACTTC
CDR3: CASKRGETQYF

V: TRBV6-1
size: -
J: TRBJ1-6
length: 16
D: TRBD1
DNA: TGTGCCAGCAGTGTCTCCCGGGACAGGGGTTTTTCACCCCTCCACTTT
CDR3: CASSVSRDRGFSPLHF

V: TRBV6-6
size: -
J: TRBJ2-5
length: 14
D: TRBD1
DNA: TGTGCCAGCAGTTACACGGACAGGGGGGAGACCCAGTACTTC
CDR3: CASSYTDRGETQYF

V: TRBV3-1/TRBV3-2
size: -
J: TRBJ1-6
length: 17
D: -
DNA: TGTGCCAGCAGCCAAGATTTAGGGGTGTCCTATAATTCACCCCTCCACTTT
CDR3: CASSQDLGVSYNSPLHF

V: TRBV5-8
size: -
J: TRBJ1-1
length: 16
D: TRBD1
DNA: TGTGCCATCGTTACCGTGGGGACAGGGATTCTTACTGAAGCTTTCTTT
CDR3: CAIVTVGTGILTEAFF

V: TRBV27
size: -
J: TRBJ1-3
length: 15
D: -
DNA: TGTGCCAGCAGTTTAGGGGGGGCGCCTGGAAACACCATATATTTT
CDR3: CASSLGGAPGNTIYF

V: TRBV28
size: -
J: TRBJ1-1
length: 13
D: -
DNA: TGTGCCAGCAGTAAGACACCGAACACTGAAGCTTTCTTT
CDR3: CASSKTPNTEAFF

V: TRBV19
size: -
J: TRBJ2-7
length: 14
D: -
DNA: TGTGCCAGTAGTATCTCGGGACACTATGACGAGCAGTACTTC
CDR3: CASSISGHYDEQYF

V: TRBV3-1/TRBV3-2
size: -
J: TRBJ1-3
length: 15
D: -
DNA: TGTGCCAGCAGCCACCCGATAGTGAGTGGAAACACCATATATTTT
CDR3: CASSHPIVSGNTIYF

V: TRBV5-1
size: -
J: TRBJ1-1
length: 12
D: -
DNA: TGCGCCAGCGGCTCAGAAAACACTGAAGCTTTCTTT
CDR3: CASGSENTEAFF

V: TRBV4-1
size: -
J: TRBJ2-7
length: 18
D: -
DNA: TGCGCCAGCAGCCAGGAGGTCGTGGGCAAAGAGGGGTCCTACGAGCAGTACTTC
CDR3: CASSQEVVGKEGSYEQYF

V: TRBV6-5
size: -
J: TRBJ2-7
length: 16
D: -
DNA: TGTGCCAGCAGTTACTCGAAGGGACATCCCTCCTACGAGCAGTACTTC
CDR3: CASSYSKGHPSYEQYF

V: TRBV30
size: -
J: TRBJ1-4
length: 15
D: -
DNA: TGTGCCTGGAGTGTACTGGGAAGGGGTAATGAAAAACTGTTTTTT
CDR3: CAWSVLGRGNEKLFF

V: TRBV19
size: -
J: TRBJ2-1
length: 13
D: TRBD1
DNA: TGTGCCAGTACGGGGACAGGGGTCAATGAGCAGTTCTTC
CDR3: CASTGTGVNEQFF

V: TRBV24-1
size: -
J: TRBJ2-6
length: 14
D: -
DNA: TGTGCCACCCCCCCCGGGTTGAGGGCCAACGTCCTGACTTTC
CDR3: CATPPGLRANVLTF

V: TRBV15
size: -
J: TRBJ1-1
length: 14
D: -
DNA: TGTGCCACCAGGAAAGAGGTCAATATCCCTGAAGCTTTCTTT
CDR3: CATRKEVNIPEAFF

V: TRBV3-1/TRBV3-2
size: few
J: TRBJ1-3
length: 15
D: -
DNA: TGTGCCACCACAAGAGGGGAATACTCTGGAAACACCATATATTTT
CDR3: CATTRGEYSGNTIYF

V: TRBV7-9
size: -
J: TRBJ2-5
length: 14
D: TRBD2
DNA: TGTGCCAGCAGCTCCGGGACTAGCGTGGAGACCCAGTACTTC
CDR3: CASSSGTSVETQYF

V: TRBV11-3
size: -
J: TRBJ1-1
length: 12
D: -
DNA: TGTGCCAGCAGCTTGTGGGACACTGAAGCTTTCTTT
CDR3: CASSLWDTEAFF

V: TRBV3-1/TRBV3-2
size: -
J: TRBJ2-5
length: 15
D: TRBD1
DNA: TGTGCCAGCAGCCATGTGGGACAGTCGCAAGAGACCCAGTACTTC
CDR3: CASSHVGQSQETQYF

V: TRBV6-5
size: -
J: TRBJ2-7
length: 15
D: TRBD1
DNA: TGTGCCAGCAGACTCATGACAGGGGGCAATTGGGAGCAGTACTTC
CDR3: CASRLMTGGNWEQYF

V: TRBV7-9
size: -
J: TRBJ1-4
length: 15
D: TRBD1
DNA: TGTGCCAGCAGCTCTGGACAGGTCCCTAATGAAAAACTGTTTTTT
CDR3: CASSSGQVPNEKLFF

V: TRBV19
size: -
J: TRBJ2-2
length: 14
D: -
DNA: TGTGCCAGTAGTCCCGACAGATCTGCCGGGGAGCTGTTTTTT
CDR3: CASSPDRSAGELFF

V: TRBV14
size: -
J: TRBJ2-1
length: 15
D: TRBD1
DNA: TGTGCCAGCAGCCGACAGGGAATCACCTACAATGAGCAGTTCTTC
CDR3: CASSRQGITYNEQFF

V: TRBV2
size: -
J: TRBJ1-4
length: 15
D: TRBD1
DNA: TGTGCCAGCATCGAACAGGGGGCAGCTAATGAAAAACTGTTTTTT
CDR3: CASIEQGAANEKLFF

V: TRBV30
size: once
J: TRBJ2-1
length: 13
D: -
DNA: TGTGCCTGGAGACCCGACAGATCCATTGAGCAGTTCTTC
CDR3: CAWRPDRSIEQFF

V: TRBV7-2
size: -
J: TRBJ2-1
length: 15
D: -
DNA: TGTGCCAGCAGCCGCGCAGGGGGGGGTAACAATGAGCAGTTCTTC
CDR3: CASSRAGGGNNEQFF

V: TRBV11-2
size: -
J: TRBJ1-1
length: 14
D: -
DNA: TGTGCCAGCAGCTTAGATCCGGGAATGGCTGAAGCTTTCTTT
CDR3: CASSLDPGMAEAFF

V: TRBV21-1
size: -
J: TRBJ2-7
length: 14
D: -
DNA: TGTGCCAGCAGCAGCGAGGGGGGTTCCTACGAGCAGTACTTC
CDR3: CASSSEGGSYEQYF

V: TRBV6-5
size: once
J: TRBJ2-3
length: 12
D: -
DNA: TGTGCCAGCAGAGGGGACCCAGATACGCAGTATTTT
CDR3: CASRGDPDTQYF

V: TRBV5-1
size: once
J: TRBJ2-1
length: 15
D: TRBD1
DNA: TGCGCCAGCAGATCTGCAACAGGGGTAAGCAGTGAGCAGTTCTTC
CDR3: CASRSATGVSSEQFF

V: TRBV10-3
size: once
J: TRBJ2-1
length: 12
D: -
DNA: TGTGCCATCAGTGTGCGACTCGATGAGCAGTTCTTC
CDR3: CAISVRLDEQFF

V: TRBV3-1/TRBV3-2
size: -
J: TRBJ2-1
length: 18
D: -
DNA: TGTGCCAGCAGCCAAGCCCCCGGGCTAATCGGCTTCGGCAATGAGCAGTTCTTC
CDR3: CASSQAPGLIGFGNEQFF

V: TRBV28
size: -
J: TRBJ1-2
length: 16
D: TRBD1
DNA: TGTGCCAGCAGTCTCTTCTCAGGGGGCGAGAACTATGGCTACACCTTC
CDR3: CASSLFSGGENYGYTF

V: TRBV6-1
size: -
J: TRBJ1-5
length: 14
D: -
DNA: TGTGCCAGCAGTGAGTGGGGGGGGGATCAGCCCCAGCATTTT
CDR3: CASSEWGGDQPQHF

V: TRBV28
size: once
J: TRBJ1-5
length: 14
D: -
DNA: TGTGCCAGCAGTTTTCAGGTTAGCAATCAGCCCCAGCATTTT
CDR3: CASSFQVSNQPQHF

V: TRBV7-2
size: -
J: TRBJ1-2
length: 14
D: -
DNA: TGTGCCAGCAGCTCCAGGCAGGGGCGCGGTGGCTACACCTTC
CDR3: CASSSRQGRGGYTF

V: TRBV6-5
size: -
J: TRBJ1-2
length: 14
D: -
DNA: TGTGCCAGCAGTTACGACAGCCAAAACTATGGCTACACCTTC
CDR3: CASSYDSQNYGYTF